This entry lists 7 T cell receptor beta chains sequenced from one sample in a study of blood T cell repertoires in COVID-19. TCRdb's table, derived via immunoSEQ multiplex PCR, lists solely in-frame clones and lacks some. The sample includes 310,000 or so clones, nearly 90% of them seen just once. Material: PBMCs or T cells enriched from blood (not recorded which). The receptors here all came from a woman aged 18 to 35 with acute COVID-19.

The chain is built from TRBV28 and TRBJ1-4; D is ambiguous. With 2 bases removed from V and 6 bases from J, the gap between germline ends came to 7 bases. The CDR3 is made up of 13 amino acids. The germline CDR1 and CDR2 sequences are MDHEN and SYDVKM. The CDR3 DNA is TGTGCCAGCAGTTTACTTTTAGATGAAAAACTGTTTTTT. Its protein is CASSLLLDEKLFF.

The chain combines TRBV27 with TRBJ1-1, with D possibly matching TRBD1 (6 bases). Looked up from germline, CDR1 is MNHEY and CDR2 is SMNVEV (reference sequence). The CDR3 runs to 14 residues. Trimming shortened V by 0 bases and J by 4 bases, and 9 bases separated the two germline ends. The DNA of the CDR3 is TGTGCCAGCAGTTTATCTGGGGGCCTCACTGAAGCTTTCTTT. Protein sequence: CASSLSGGLTEAFF.

V usage is TRBV10-3 and J usage is TRBJ2-1; maybe TRBD1 (6 bases). Germline lookup yields CDR1 ENHRY and CDR2 SYGVKD. V lost 10 bases, J lost 4 bases, and 14 bases lay in between. The CDR3 loop spans 13 amino acids. The CDR3 DNA reads TGTGCCACCAGGGGACATCCATACAATGAGCAGTTCTTC. Translated, it gives CATRGHPYNEQFF.

V usage is TRBV29-1 and J usage is TRBJ2-6; weak D call: TRBD1 (5 bases). Trimming stripped 0 bases from V and 0 bases from J, with 9 bases between. The CDR3 spans 16 residues. Germline CDR1 reads SQVTM; CDR2 reads ANQGSEA. CDR3 protein: CSVEDRAFSGANVLTF. As DNA, the CDR3 is TGCAGCGTTGAAGACAGGGCTTTCTCTGGGGCCAACGTCCTGACTTTC.

The rearrangement uses TRBV29-1 and TRBJ1-2; D perhaps matches TRBD1 (5 bases). The CDR3 extends over 13 amino acids. Trimming shortened V by 7 bases and J by 7 bases, and 19 bases separated the two germline ends. The germline V gene encodes CDR1 SQVTM and CDR2 ANQGSEA. The chain's CDR3 is CSASTDVPSGYTF. CDR3 in DNA: TGCAGCGCTTCGACAGACGTCCCTTCTGGCTACACCTTC.

V gene TRBV7-2 combines with J gene TRBJ1-2; D is ambiguous. Trimming pared 2 bases from V and 7 bases from J, leaving 5 bases between. Germline V gene data show CDR1 as SGHTA and CDR2 as FQGNSA. This CDR3 comprises 11 residues. Here the CDR3 DNA reads TGTGCCAGCAGCTTATCGAGTGGCTACACCTTC. Translation gives CASSLSSGYTF.

This chain joins TRBV6-1 and TRBJ1-2, with 9 bases aligning to TRBD1. Germline V gives CDR1 MNHNS, CDR2 SASEGT. CDR3 length: 17 amino acids. Trimming took 4 bases from V and 4 from J; bases not matched to a gene: 13. The CDR3 is CASSAPDRGRLVYGYTF. The CDR3 DNA reads as TGTGCCAGCAGTGCACCCGACAGGGGGAGGCTGGTCTATGGCTACACCTTC.